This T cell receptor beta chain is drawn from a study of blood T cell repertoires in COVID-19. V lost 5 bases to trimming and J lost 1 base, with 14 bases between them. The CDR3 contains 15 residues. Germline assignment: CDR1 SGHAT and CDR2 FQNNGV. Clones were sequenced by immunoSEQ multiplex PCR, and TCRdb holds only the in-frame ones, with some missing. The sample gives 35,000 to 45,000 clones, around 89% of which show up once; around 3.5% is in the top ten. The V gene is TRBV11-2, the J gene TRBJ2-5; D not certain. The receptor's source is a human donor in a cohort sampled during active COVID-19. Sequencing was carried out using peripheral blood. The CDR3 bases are TGTGCCAGCAGCCGAGCACCCACCCCCCAAGAGACCCAGTACTTC. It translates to CASSRAPTPQETQYF. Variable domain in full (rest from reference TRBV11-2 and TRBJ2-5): EAGVAQSPRYKIIEKRQSVAFWCNPISGHATLYWYQQILGQGPKLLIQFQNNGVVDDSQLPKDRFSAERLKGVDSTLKIQPAKLEDSAVYLCASSRAPTPQETQYFGPGTRLLVL.